The entry that follows covers one T cell receptor (beta chain) sequence. No antigen is known for it. Healthy donors had no documented immune events, such as infections, while sampled. This record belongs to a study of identifying expanded T cells in peripheral blood. There are 17 residues in the CDR3. CDR1 and CDR2 (germline): MNHEY, SMNVEV (reference sequence). Trimming at V came to 6 bases and at J to 6 bases, leaving 16 bases not matched to a gene. The assay was immunoSEQ multiplex PCR, and TCRdb's table has in-frame clones only and misses some. The sample lists approximately 120,000 clones; around 84% were seen once. Study outcomes and limitations: Clone count variance between roughly two-week samples rose with total template count. Over two and four weeks, about 17 and 20 clones changed, versus roughly 1.1 between replicates.

The TCR originated in a person aged 18 to 75 in good health. The material sequenced was blood. This chain joins TRBV27 and TRBJ2-2, with TRBD2 matching over 7 bases. CDR3 coding DNA: TGTGCCAGCAGCAACTTCGCTTGGGAGGGGATCCCCGGGGAGCTGTTTTTT. It translates to CASSNFAWEGIPGELFF.